This T cell receptor (beta chain) emerged from a study of T-cell memory formation after mild COVID-19. Overall study: TCR clusters largely stayed donor specific. Study-level results: Whereas later expanders leaned CD4+, clones contracting day 15 to 85 showed a balanced CD4/CD8 makeup.

The table lists this clonotype with a few counts. Its antigen is still unknown. Employing constant-segment primers, 5'RACE generated TCR alpha and TCR beta cDNA libraries bearing sample barcodes and UMIs. Using its own MiXCR run on the 5' RACE reads, TCRdb lists one record per CDR3 protein. The table has about 500,000 distinct CDR3 sequences, 20% seen once. In germline, CDR1 is SQVTM, CDR2 ANQGSEA. The CDR3 contains 15 residues. The V gene end was trimmed by 4 bases and the J gene end by 3 bases; junction bases not matched to a gene: 7. This receptor was taken from an adult woman who had mild COVID-19 (a few samples of this study predate the infection). Cell type and time point are not known. The sequenced sample was PBMCs or a T cell subset sorted from them (not recorded which). The chain joins TRBV29-1 to TRBJ2-3, with 10 positions matching TRBD1. CDR3 sequence reads: CSVGQGAGETDTQYF. In nucleotides, the CDR3 is TGCAGCGTTGGACAGGGGGCTGGGGAGACAGATACGCAGTATTTT.